The 27 T cell receptor beta chains below were found in one sample sequenced in a study of cytomegalovirus exposure and HLA in healthy donors. The study ran its PCR with 60 Vbeta and 13 Jbeta primers. Libraries were prepared by immunoSEQ multiplex PCR; TCRdb keeps only in-frame clonotypes and omits some of them. The repertoire table contains under 100,000 clones. The sample comprised PBMCs. The receptor source for this set is a man aged 25-40 years in good health and CMV-seronegative.

This sequence joins TRBV29-1 and TRBJ1-5; D is uncertain. V lost 7 bases and J 5 bases, leaving 9 bases between the germline ends. The CDR3 covers 11 residues. The germline gives CDR1 SQVTM, CDR2 ANQGSEA. The CDR3 region is CSEDEDQPQHF. CDR3 nucleotide sequence: TGCAGCGAAGACGAGGATCAGCCCCAGCATTTT.

The rearrangement uses TRBV19 and TRBJ1-2; possible D gene TRBD1, 5 bases. Germline V lookup: CDR1 LNHDA, CDR2 SQIVND (reference sequence). This CDR3 has 15 amino acids. The V end lost 4 bases, the J end lost 6 bases, and 18 bases lay between the germline ends. The CDR3 loop is CASSRGSGVFDGYTF. In nucleotides, the CDR3 is TGTGCCAGTAGTAGGGGATCGGGGGTTTTCGATGGCTACACCTTC.

V and J are TRBV5-5 and TRBJ2-5; 12 bases are shared with TRBD2. Germline CDR1 reads SGHKS; CDR2 reads YYEKEE (reference sequence). There are 16 residues in the CDR3. Trimming took 4 bases from V and 2 from J; bases not matched to a gene: 6. The DNA of the CDR3 is TGTGCCAGCAGCCTCGGACTAGCGGGGTCACAAGAGACCCAGTACTTC. Its protein product is CASSLGLAGSQETQYF.

The chain employs TRBV6-1 and TRBJ1-3, with D perhaps TRBD1 (6 bases). CDR1 is MNHNS, CDR2 SASEGT, per germline. V shed 7 bases and J shed 4 bases, with 11 bases lying between them. This CDR3 is built from 13 residues. CDR3 amino acids: CASIRDTGNTIYF. The CDR3 coding sequence is TGTGCCAGCATCCGGGACACGGGAAACACCATATATTTT.

This chain connects TRBV5-1 to TRBJ2-7; D is possibly TRBD2 (7 bases). Trimming left V 3 bases short and J 2 bases short, with 12 bases between. Germline V gives CDR1 SGHRS, CDR2 YFSETQ. The CDR3 has 14 amino acids. CDR3: CASSWGGDTYEQYF. CDR3 bases: TGCGCCAGCAGCTGGGGGGGGGACACCTACGAGCAGTACTTC.

The chain joins TRBV7-8 to TRBJ2-2; 10 positions agree with TRBD1. This CDR3 contains 17 residues. Germline V lookup: CDR1 SGHVS, CDR2 FQNEAQ. J lost 6 bases, V lost 5 bases, and 12 bases had no gene match. DNA of the CDR3: TGTGCCAGCAGCCGAATTGGGACAGGGGACATCTCCGGGGAGCTGTTTTTT. It specifies CASSRIGTGDISGELFF.

This chain joins TRBV19 and TRBJ1-2, with D possibly TRBD1 on 5 matching bases. This CDR3 region has 14 residues. Germline assignment: CDR1 LNHDA and CDR2 SQIVND (reference sequence). Trimming removed 2 bases from V and 4 bases from J, with 11 bases in between. CDR3 amino acids: CASSIIDSSYGYTF. The DNA of the CDR3 is TGTGCCAGTAGTATAATAGACAGCAGCTATGGCTACACCTTC.

The V gene is TRBV27, the J gene TRBJ2-7; the D gene is possibly TRBD2 (6 bases). This CDR3 is built from 13 residues. Trimming left V 5 bases short and J 5 bases short, with 13 bases between. CDR1 and CDR2 from the germline V gene are MNHEY and SMNVEV (reference sequence). CDR3 nucleotide sequence: TGTGCCAGCAGTATACGGGAGAGGAACGAGCAGTACTTC. The encoded protein is CASSIRERNEQYF.

In DNA form, the CDR3 reads TGTGCCAGCAGCAAGTCGTCGGGAGCGGGGGGAGAAGAGACCCAGTACTTC. Residues: CASSKSSGAGGEETQYF. The V gene is TRBV7-9, the J gene TRBJ2-5; 9 bases agree with TRBD2. Trimming removed 5 bases from V and 3 bases from J; junction bases left unmatched: 13. This CDR3 region has 17 residues. Germline-derived CDR1 and CDR2 are SEHNR and FQNEAQ (reference sequence).

CDR3: CSVERDRGAPYGYTF. Here the CDR3 DNA reads TGCAGCGTTGAAAGGGACAGGGGGGCTCCCTATGGCTACACCTTC. The chain carries TRBV29-1 and TRBJ1-2, with 11 nucleotides matching TRBD1. CDR3 length: 15 amino acids. Germline trimming cut 2 bases from V and 4 bases from J; bases unmatched to any gene: 6. Looked up from germline, CDR1 is SQVTM and CDR2 is ANQGSEA.

The chain recombines TRBV27 with TRBJ1-4, with D unresolved. The germline V and J ends were trimmed by 2 bases and 7 bases, with 8 bases remaining between them. CDR3 length: 13 residues. CDR1 is MNHEY, CDR2 SMNVEV, per germline (reference sequence). The CDR3: CASSLTRGEKLFF. Here the CDR3 DNA reads TGTGCCAGCAGTTTAACACGGGGTGAAAAACTGTTTTTT.

The chain joins TRBV5-4 to TRBJ1-2, with 7 nucleotides matching TRBD1. Losses at the gene ends were 4 bases for V and 0 bases for J; bases not matched to a gene: 6. Germline lookup yields CDR1 SGHNT and CDR2 YYREEE (reference sequence). The CDR3 runs 15 residues. CDR3 in amino acids: CASSGNRGPNYGYTF. For the CDR3, the DNA is TGTGCCAGCAGCGGGAACAGGGGACCTAACTATGGCTACACCTTC.

V is TRBV6-5 and J is TRBJ1-1; 8 bases are shared with TRBD1. The CDR3 consists of 13 residues. CDR1 is MNHEY and CDR2 is SVGAGI in the germline V gene. Germline trimming cut 5 bases from V and 6 bases from J; bases unmatched to any gene: 5. CDR3 sequence: CASSPLTGAEAFF. The CDR3 DNA follows: TGTGCCAGCAGTCCGCTGACAGGGGCTGAAGCTTTCTTT.

This chain joins TRBV4-1 and TRBJ1-1, with 7 bases matching TRBD1. Trimming cost V 5 bases and J 5 bases; bases outside gene matches: 11. The CDR3 sequence is 15 residues long. Per the germline V gene, CDR1 is MGHRA and CDR2 is YSYEKL. The CDR3 DNA is TGCGCCAGCAGCTCAAACCCGAGGGGGCATACTGAAGCTTTCTTT. Amino acid sequence: CASSSNPRGHTEAFF.

The CDR3 DNA sequence: TGTGCCAGCAGCTGGGGAGTTAGTACTGAAGCTTTCTTT. This encodes CASSWGVSTEAFF. The chain recombines TRBV6-5 with TRBJ1-1; D is unclear. Germline CDR1 MNHEY, CDR2 SVGAGI. This CDR3 spans 13 amino acids. The V gene lost 6 bases and the J gene lost 5 bases, with 13 bases spanning the gap.

The chain uses TRBV28 and TRBJ2-3; no clear D gene. Germline assignment: CDR1 MDHEN and CDR2 SYDVKM. V was clipped by 2 bases and J by 1 base, with 10 bases between them. There are 15 residues in the CDR3. CDR3 nucleotides: TGTGCCAGCAGTTTAGAATCGATAGGCACAGATACGCAGTATTTT. Residues: CASSLESIGTDTQYF.

The chain joins TRBV28 to TRBJ1-2; TRBD1 aligns across 8 bases. The J segment lost 4 bases and the V segment lost 4 bases, leaving 2 bases of the junction unmatched. The CDR3 covers 13 residues. CDR1 MDHEN and CDR2 SYDVKM come from the germline V gene. CDR3 nucleotides: TGTGCCAGCAGTTGGGGACAGGTCTATGGCTACACCTTC. This gives the protein CASSWGQVYGYTF.

The chain has TRBV11-1 and TRBJ2-1; TRBD2 matches at 9 bases. Trimming removed 1 base from V and 12 bases from J; junction bases left unmatched: 16. This CDR3 has 17 amino acids. Looked up from germline, CDR1 is SGHAT and CDR2 is FQDESV (reference sequence). Written as DNA, the CDR3 is TGTGCCAGCAGCTTAGTAGCTGGGACTAGCTCTACCCCTTCGCAGTTCTTC. It specifies CASSLVAGTSSTPSQFF.

The genes are TRBV27 and TRBJ1-1, with D unclear. Germline V gene sequence: CDR1 MNHEY, CDR2 SMNVEV (reference sequence). This CDR3 contains 13 residues. V shed 3 bases and J shed 2 bases, with 7 bases lying between them. CDR3 nucleotide sequence: TGTGCCAGCAGTTTTAGGAGAAACACTGAAGCTTTCTTT. The encoded protein is CASSFRRNTEAFF.

The rearrangement links TRBV25-1 to TRBJ2-5; a weak D match, TRBD2 (5 bases). CDR3 length equals 13 residues. V was clipped by 7 bases and J by 4 bases, with 13 bases between them. Germline V gene sequence: CDR1 MGHDK, CDR2 SYGVNS. Here the CDR3 DNA reads TGTGCCAGCACCTCAGGACGGGGAGAGACCCAGTACTTC. Translating it yields CASTSGRGETQYF.

The chain carries TRBV5-8 and TRBJ1-5; 8 bases agree with TRBD1. Trimming removed 4 bases from V and 3 bases from J; junction bases left unmatched: 9. This CDR3 spans 16 amino acids. Germline loops: CDR1 SGHTS, CDR2 YDEGEE. The CDR3 DNA reads as TGTGCCAGCAGCCCGTGGACAGGGCAGTTCAATCAGCCCCAGCATTTT. Translated: CASSPWTGQFNQPQHF.

The V gene is TRBV27, the J gene TRBJ2-7; D might be TRBD2 (6 bases). The CDR3 runs to 16 residues. Germline lookup yields CDR1 MNHEY and CDR2 SMNVEV (reference sequence). V was trimmed by 5 bases and J by 1 base, leaving 18 bases between them. CDR3 DNA: TGTGCCAGCAGTACGTATAGGCCGGAGGGGTCCTACGAGCAGTACTTC. As protein: CASSTYRPEGSYEQYF.

This chain joins TRBV6-5 and TRBJ1-6; 8 bases are shared with TRBD1. Germline CDR1 MNHEY, CDR2 SVGAGI. V trimming: 6 bases; J trimming: 8 bases; junction bases outside the gene matches: 6. The CDR3 contains 14 residues. The CDR3 region is CASSAQGAYSPLHF. The DNA for the CDR3 is TGTGCCAGCAGCGCCCAGGGGGCTTATTCACCCCTCCACTTT.

The chain carries TRBV9 and TRBJ2-3; weak D call: TRBD2 (6 bases). Trimming removed 0 bases at V and 1 base at J, with 9 bases between. CDR1 is SGDLS, CDR2 YYNGEE, per germline. The CDR3 totals 15 residues. DNA for the CDR3: TGTGCCAGCAGCGTAGCCGGGGAGGGCACAGATACGCAGTATTTT. Encoded protein: CASSVAGEGTDTQYF. The complete variable domain, with remaining parts taken from reference TRBV9 and TRBJ2-3, reads DSGVTQTPKHLITATGQRVTLRCSPRSGDLSVYWYQQSLDQGLQFLIQYYNGEERAKGNILERFSAQQFPDLHSELNLSSLELGDSALYFCASSVAGEGTDTQYFGPGTRLTVL.

This sequence joins TRBV7-8 and TRBJ2-7, with a weak D call TRBD1 (6 bases). The CDR3 contains 13 residues. CDR1 and CDR2 from the germline V gene are SGHVS and FQNEAQ. Trimming stripped 0 bases from V and 4 bases from J, with 7 bases between. The CDR3 bases are TGTGCCAGCAGCTTAGCCCAGGGGTACGAGCAGTACTTC. It specifies CASSLAQGYEQYF.

V and J are TRBV5-4 and TRBJ1-2; 10 bases match TRBD1. The CDR3 spans 17 residues. CDR1 SGHNT and CDR2 YYREEE come from the germline V gene (reference sequence). The J segment lost 1 base and the V segment lost 4 bases, leaving 10 bases of the junction unmatched. This chain's CDR3 is CASSPLQGQGLNYGYTF. The CDR3 DNA is TGTGCCAGCAGCCCTCTCCAGGGACAGGGGCTTAACTATGGCTACACCTTC.

The chain links TRBV10-3 to TRBJ1-2; 10 bases agree with TRBD1. The V segment lost 7 bases and the J segment 5 bases; nucleotides outside the gene matches: 10. This CDR3 is 15 amino acids long. The germline V gene encodes CDR1 ENHRY and CDR2 SYGVKD. CDR3 nucleotides: TGTGCCATCACTGCCCCGGGACAGGGGAGTTATGGCTACACCTTC. This gives the protein CAITAPGQGSYGYTF.